The source of this T cell receptor beta chain is a study of cytomegalovirus exposure and HLA in healthy donors. The study's findings and limits: Segments of the TCR beta V type were, in most cases, productive about 90% or about 30% of the time in an earlier analysis. TCR beta chains numbering 164 were designated cytomegalovirus-associated. A later analysis by the authors found several of the most significant clusters apparently linked to common viral pathogens.

The study ran its PCR with 60 Vbeta and 13 Jbeta primers. The protocol was immunoSEQ multiplex PCR, while the TCRdb copy is restricted to in-frame clones and leaves out a portion. There are 220,000 or so clones in the sample; more than 60% occur only once, and 1.5% to 2% lies in the top ten. The CDR3 is made up of 12 amino acids. Germline CDR1 reads SGHRS; CDR2 reads YFSETQ. Losses at the gene ends were 4 bases for V and 12 bases for J; bases not matched to a gene: 5. About this clone: The antigen is undetermined.

The V call is TRBV5-1, the J call TRBJ1-4, with TRBD1 matching over 8 bases. This clonotype originated in a man aged 50 to 59 in good health and CMV-seronegative. Material: PBMCs. This CDR3 reads CASSGQGRQLFF. CDR3 nucleotides: TGCGCCAGCAGCGGACAGGGAAGGCAACTGTTTTTT. The full variable domain, its missing parts supplied by reference TRBV5-1 and TRBJ1-4, is KAGVTQTPRYLIKTRGQQVTLSCSPISGHRSVSWYQQTPGQGLQFLFEYFSETQRNKGNFPGRFSGRQFSNSRSEMNVSTLELGDSALYLCASSGQGRQLFFGSGTQLSVL.